Listed below are T cell receptor beta chains from one sample, sequenced in a study of OX40 agonist ivuxolimab in advanced cancers. Produced via immunoSEQ multiplex PCR; TCRdb's table is partial and in-frame only. The data contain some 76,000 clones, 80% to 95% of them seen just once; the ten biggest clones take up over 6%. The sequencing here drew on CD4+ or CD8+ T cells sorted from blood, taken in a trial of the OX40 agonist ivuxolimab. Source of these receptors: an adult with an advanced solid tumor such as melanoma, head and neck, liver or kidney cancer. CDR3s include the opening cysteine and the closing phenylalanine or tryptophan. A D gene is named only where the DNA matches it firmly. Not every row has a clone size; where given, it reads once, few, many or a size class.

j_call clone_size v_call d_call cdr3_aa cdr3_nt
TRBJ2-3 NA TRBV2 NA CASSDFLAAAPDTQYF TGTGCCAGCAGTGATTTCCTAGCTGCTGCCCCAGATACGCAGTATTTT
TRBJ1-5 NA TRBV18 TRBD1 CASSLNPGQDVYGNQPQHF TGTGCCAGCTCACTCAATCCGGGACAGGATGTTTATGGCAATCAGCCCCAGCATTTT
TRBJ2-3 NA TRBV11-2 TRBD1 CASSLDYRGQSTDTQYF TGTGCCAGCAGCTTAGATTATAGGGGACAGAGCACAGATACGCAGTATTTT
TRBJ2-7 once TRBV7-8 NA CASSLRQELSYEQYF TGTGCCAGCAGCCTCCGACAGGAGCTCTCCTACGAGCAGTACTTC
TRBJ2-1 once TRBV7-9 TRBD2 CASSLTSGGPYNEQFF TGTGCCAGCAGCTTAACTAGCGGGGGCCCATACAATGAGCAGTTCTTC
TRBJ1-6 NA TRBV11-2 NA CASSFIDRAYNSPLHF TGTGCCAGCAGCTTCATCGACAGAGCCTATAATTCACCCCTCCACTTT
TRBJ2-7 NA TRBV7-6 NA CASSSQALSYEQYF TGTGCCAGCAGCTCCCAGGCCCTTTCCTACGAGCAGTACTTC
TRBJ2-7 NA TRBV2 NA CASSERAGSSYEQYF TGTGCCAGCAGTGAAAGGGCCGGGAGCTCCTACGAGCAGTACTTC
TRBJ2-3 NA TRBV9 NA CASSGGVTDTQYF TGTGCCAGCAGCGGGGGGGTCACAGATACGCAGTATTTT
TRBJ2-7 NA TRBV11-2 NA CASSLVAAIAYEQYF TGTGCCAGCAGCTTGGTGGCGGCAATTGCCTACGAGCAGTACTTC
TRBJ1-2 NA TRBV29-1 NA CSGYGGSDYGYTF TGCAGCGGGTACGGGGGTTCTGACTATGGCTACACCTTC
TRBJ2-1 medium-sized TRBV7-9 NA CASSGLTSGNEQFF TGTGCCAGCAGCGGATTGACTAGTGGCAATGAGCAGTTCTTC
TRBJ2-7 NA TRBV7-2 TRBD2 CASSLARTSGGSYEQYF TGTGCCAGCAGCTTAGCGAGGACTAGCGGGGGTTCCTACGAGCAGTACTTC
TRBJ2-6 once TRBV4-2 NA CASSQGPGDYRGGLSGANVLTF TGTGCCAGCAGCCAAGGGCCCGGGGATTACAGGGGGGGGCTCTCTGGGGCCAACGTCCTGACTTTC
TRBJ2-2 NA TRBV14 NA CASSQDTRLVTGELFF TGTGCCAGCAGCCAAGATACCCGACTAGTCACCGGGGAGCTGTTTTTT
TRBJ2-2 NA TRBV12-5 TRBD1 CASGPTGERGTGELFF TGTGCTAGTGGGCCAACAGGGGAGCGAGGCACCGGGGAGCTGTTTTTT
TRBJ2-1 NA TRBV27 NA CASSFGGSFYNEQFF TGTGCCAGCAGTTTTGGGGGGAGCTTTTACAATGAGCAGTTCTTC
TRBJ2-7 NA TRBV7-9 TRBD2 CASSHRWEGPYEQYF TGTGCCAGCAGCCACCGGTGGGAGGGACCCTACGAGCAGTACTTC
TRBJ1-2 NA TRBV29-1 NA CSVEDGGTFTHYGYTF TGCAGCGTTGAAGATGGCGGGACCTTTACACACTATGGCTACACCTTC
TRBJ1-1 NA TRBV11-2 TRBD1 CASSLPGQRDTEAFF TGTGCCAGCAGCTTACCGGGACAGAGGGACACTGAAGCTTTCTTT
TRBJ2-3 NA TRBV7-9 NA CASSSLGTENTDTQYF TGTGCCAGCAGCTCCTTGGGGACGGAGAACACAGATACGCAGTATTTT
TRBJ2-2 NA TRBV11-2 NA CASSFAGVLAAGELFF TGTGCCAGCAGCTTTGCCGGAGTCCTGGCGGCCGGGGAGCTGTTTTTT
TRBJ2-4 NA TRBV2 NA CAITGTLGNIQYF TGTGCCATCACAGGGACCCTGGGAAACATTCAGTACTTC
TRBJ2-1 NA TRBV7-9 TRBD2 CASSTLGGGAYEQFF TGTGCCAGCAGCACCCTTGGCGGGGGGGCGTATGAGCAGTTCTTC
TRBJ1-1 NA TRBV29-1 NA CSYGADLEAFF TGCAGCTATGGAGCTGATCTTGAAGCTTTCTTT
TRBJ2-1 NA TRBV5-1 NA CASRSGSNEQFF TGCGCCAGCAGGTCTGGGAGCAATGAGCAGTTCTTC